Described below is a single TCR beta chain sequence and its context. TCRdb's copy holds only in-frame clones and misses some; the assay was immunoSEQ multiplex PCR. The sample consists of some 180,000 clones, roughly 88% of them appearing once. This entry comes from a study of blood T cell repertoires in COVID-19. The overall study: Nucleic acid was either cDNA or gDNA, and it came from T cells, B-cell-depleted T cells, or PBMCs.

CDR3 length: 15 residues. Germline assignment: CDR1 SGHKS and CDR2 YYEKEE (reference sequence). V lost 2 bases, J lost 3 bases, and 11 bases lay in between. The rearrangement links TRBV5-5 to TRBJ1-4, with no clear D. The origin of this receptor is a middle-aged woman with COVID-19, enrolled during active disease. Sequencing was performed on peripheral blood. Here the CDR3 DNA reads TGTGCCAGCAGCTTTTCTACAGCCCCTAATGAAAAACTGTTTTTT. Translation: CASSFSTAPNEKLFF.